The 5 T cell receptor beta chains in this list originate from one sample, sequenced in a study of blood T cell repertoires in COVID-19 (dated by TCRdb to about 2020). Libraries were constructed by the immunoSEQ multiplex PCR assay. This is the immuneACCESS table as TCRdb keeps it, with only in-frame sequences that have V and J called. A part of the clones is gone; compared with another copy, unresolved V genes explain less than half, and the rest is unexplained. The sample table holds about 310,000 clones, of which around 90% were seen once. Roughly 2.1% of the sample is taken by the ten largest. Sequencing input: peripheral blood. Receptor source: a man between 18 and 29 years old with active or convalescent COVID-19.

The chain links TRBV27 to TRBJ2-1; TRBD1 matches at 9 bases. The ends lost 7 bases at V and 6 bases at J; junction bases unmatched: 10. The germline CDR1 and CDR2 sequences are MNHEY and SMNVEV (reference sequence). This CDR3 is built from 15 residues. In DNA, the CDR3 is TGTGCCAGCACAAGCCGGGACAGGGAGGGCAATGAGCAGTTCTTC. Translation: CASTSRDREGNEQFF.

The chain couples TRBV6-2 or TRBV6-3 to TRBJ2-5, with 7 bases matching TRBD2. V was pared by 0 bases and J by 2 bases, with 12 bases of the junction left unmatched. In germline, CDR1 is MNHEY, CDR2 SVGEGT. The CDR3 loop spans 18 amino acids. The CDR3 reads CASSYSSGVRPWQETQYF. CDR3 in DNA: TGTGCCAGCAGTTACTCCAGCGGGGTTCGGCCTTGGCAAGAGACCCAGTACTTC.

This chain connects TRBV25-1 to TRBJ1-2; 7 nucleotides agree with TRBD1. This CDR3 region has 14 residues. Germline assignment: CDR1 MGHDK and CDR2 SYGVNS. Trimming removed 2 bases from V and 4 bases from J; junction bases left unmatched: 4. The CDR3 DNA reads TGTGCCAGCAGTGAAGGGACAGCCGTCTATGGCTACACCTTC. It yields the protein CASSEGTAVYGYTF.

The chain carries TRBV6-2 or TRBV6-3 and TRBJ1-2; D is uncertain. This CDR3 region has 13 residues. Germline assignment: CDR1 MNHEY and CDR2 SVGEGT. Trimming cost V 5 bases and J 4 bases, with 11 bases left between them. CDR3 in DNA: TGTGCCAGCAGTCGCGACTCCGGCTATGGCTACACCTTC. As protein: CASSRDSGYGYTF.

The rearrangement uses TRBV19 and TRBJ2-1, with D perhaps TRBD2 (5 bases). Looked up from germline, CDR1 is LNHDA and CDR2 is SQIVND (reference sequence). The CDR3 contains 16 residues. With 1 base removed from V and 1 base from J, the gap between germline ends came to 11 bases. This CDR3 reads CASSIGRGVSYNEQFF. Here the CDR3 DNA reads TGTGCCAGTAGTATAGGCCGGGGAGTATCCTACAATGAGCAGTTCTTC.